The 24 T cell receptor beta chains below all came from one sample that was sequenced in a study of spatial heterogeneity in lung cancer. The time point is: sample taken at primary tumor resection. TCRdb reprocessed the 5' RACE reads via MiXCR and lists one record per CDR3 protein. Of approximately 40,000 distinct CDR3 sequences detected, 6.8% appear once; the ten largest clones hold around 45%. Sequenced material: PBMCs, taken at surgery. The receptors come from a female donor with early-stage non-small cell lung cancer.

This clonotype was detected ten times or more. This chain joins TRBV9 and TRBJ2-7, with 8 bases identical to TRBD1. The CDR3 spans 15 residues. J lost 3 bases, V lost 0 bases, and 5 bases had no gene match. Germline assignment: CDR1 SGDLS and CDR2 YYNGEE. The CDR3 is CASSVDGQGYYEQYF. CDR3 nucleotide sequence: TGTGCCAGCAGCGTAGACGGACAGGGTTACTACGAGCAGTACTTC.

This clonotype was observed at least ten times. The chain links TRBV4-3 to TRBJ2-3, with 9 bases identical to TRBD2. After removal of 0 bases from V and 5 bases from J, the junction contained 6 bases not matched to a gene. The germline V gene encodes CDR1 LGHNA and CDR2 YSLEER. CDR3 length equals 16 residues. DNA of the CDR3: TGCGCCAGCAGCCAAGACGAGCGGGGGGCTGTAGATACGCAGTATTTT. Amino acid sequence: CASSQDERGAVDTQYF.

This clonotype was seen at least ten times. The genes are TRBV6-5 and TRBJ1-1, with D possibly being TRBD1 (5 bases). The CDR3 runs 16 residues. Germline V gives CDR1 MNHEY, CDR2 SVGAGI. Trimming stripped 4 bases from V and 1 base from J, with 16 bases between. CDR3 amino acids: CASSLLGGAANTEAFF. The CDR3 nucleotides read TGTGCCAGCAGTTTACTAGGTGGGGCGGCGAACACTGAAGCTTTCTTT.

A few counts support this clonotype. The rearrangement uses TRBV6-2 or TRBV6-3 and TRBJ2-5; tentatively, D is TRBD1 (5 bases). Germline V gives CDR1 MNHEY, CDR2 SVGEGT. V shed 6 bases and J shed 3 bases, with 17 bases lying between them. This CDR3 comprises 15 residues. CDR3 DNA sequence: TGTGCCAGCAGCCCATTACGTCCAGGGAAAGAGACCCAGTACTTC. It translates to CASSPLRPGKETQYF.

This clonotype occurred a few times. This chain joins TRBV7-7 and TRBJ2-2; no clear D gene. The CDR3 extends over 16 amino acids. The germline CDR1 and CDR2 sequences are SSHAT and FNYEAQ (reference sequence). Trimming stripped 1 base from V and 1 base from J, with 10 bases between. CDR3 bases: TGTGCCAGCAGCTTAGTAGGGCCGATGAACACCGGGGAGCTGTTTTTT. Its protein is CASSLVGPMNTGELFF.

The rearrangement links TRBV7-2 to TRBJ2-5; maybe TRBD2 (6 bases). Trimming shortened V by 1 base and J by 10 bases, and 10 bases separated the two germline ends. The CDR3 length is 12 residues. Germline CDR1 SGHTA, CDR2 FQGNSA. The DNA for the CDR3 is TGTGCCAGCAGCTTAGACGGCGGGGTCCAGTACTTC. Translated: CASSLDGGVQYF.

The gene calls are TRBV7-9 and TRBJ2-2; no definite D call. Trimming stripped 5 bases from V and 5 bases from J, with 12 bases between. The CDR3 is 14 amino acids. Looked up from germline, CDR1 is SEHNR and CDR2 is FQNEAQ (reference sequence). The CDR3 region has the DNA TGTGCCAGCAGCCCGGTCTTGAGGACCGGGGAGCTGTTTTTT. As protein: CASSPVLRTGELFF. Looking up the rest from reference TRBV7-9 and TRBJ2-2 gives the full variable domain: DTGVSQNPRHKITKRGQNVTFRCDPISEHNRLYWYRQTLGQGPEFLTYFQNEAQLEKSRLLSDRFSAERPKGSFSTLEIQRTEQGDSAMYLCASSPVLRTGELFFGEGSRLTVL.

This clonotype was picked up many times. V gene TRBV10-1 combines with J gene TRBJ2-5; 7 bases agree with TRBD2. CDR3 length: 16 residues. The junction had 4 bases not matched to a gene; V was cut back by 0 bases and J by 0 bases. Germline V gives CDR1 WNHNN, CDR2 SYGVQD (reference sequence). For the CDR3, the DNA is TGCGCCAGCAGTGAGTCCCGGGAGGAGTACCAAGAGACCCAGTACTTC. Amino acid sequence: CASSESREEYQETQYF.

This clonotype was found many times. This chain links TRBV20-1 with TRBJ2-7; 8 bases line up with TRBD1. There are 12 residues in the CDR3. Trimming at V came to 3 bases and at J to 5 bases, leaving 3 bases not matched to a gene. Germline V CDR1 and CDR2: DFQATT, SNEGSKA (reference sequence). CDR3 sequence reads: CSARRTGNEQYF. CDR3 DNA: TGCAGTGCTAGGAGGACAGGGAACGAGCAGTACTTC.

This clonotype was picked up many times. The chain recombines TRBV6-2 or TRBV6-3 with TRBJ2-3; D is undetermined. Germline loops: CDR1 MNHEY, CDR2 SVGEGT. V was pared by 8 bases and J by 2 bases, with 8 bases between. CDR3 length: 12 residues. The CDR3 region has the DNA TGTGCCAGCGGACGGATCACAGATACGCAGTATTTT. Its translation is CASGRITDTQYF.

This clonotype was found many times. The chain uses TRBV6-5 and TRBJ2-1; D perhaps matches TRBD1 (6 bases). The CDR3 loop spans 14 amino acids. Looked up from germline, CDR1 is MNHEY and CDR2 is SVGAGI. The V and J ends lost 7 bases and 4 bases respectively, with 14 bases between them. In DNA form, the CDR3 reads TGTGCCAGCACCACCGGGACACCTTACAATGAGCAGTTCTTC. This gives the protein CASTTGTPYNEQFF.

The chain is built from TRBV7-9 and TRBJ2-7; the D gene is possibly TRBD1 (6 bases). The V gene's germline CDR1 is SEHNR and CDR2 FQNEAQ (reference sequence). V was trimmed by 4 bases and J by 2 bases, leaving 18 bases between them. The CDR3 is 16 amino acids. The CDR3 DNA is TGTGCCAGCAGCTATGGACAGAGCACATTTGCCTACGAGCAGTACTTC. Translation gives CASSYGQSTFAYEQYF.

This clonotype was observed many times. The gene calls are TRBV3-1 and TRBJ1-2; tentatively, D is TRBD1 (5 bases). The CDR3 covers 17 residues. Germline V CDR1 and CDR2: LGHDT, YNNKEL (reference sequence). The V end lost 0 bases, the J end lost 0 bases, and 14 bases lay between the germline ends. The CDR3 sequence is CASSQDPGSWANYGYTF. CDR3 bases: TGTGCCAGCAGCCAAGATCCAGGGAGTTGGGCTAACTATGGCTACACCTTC.

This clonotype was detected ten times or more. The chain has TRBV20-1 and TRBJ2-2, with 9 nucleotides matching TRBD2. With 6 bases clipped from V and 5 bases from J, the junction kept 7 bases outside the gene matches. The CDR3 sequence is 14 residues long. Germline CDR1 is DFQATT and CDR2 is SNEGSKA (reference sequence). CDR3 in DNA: TGCAGTGCCAGACTAGCGGAGGGGACCGGGGAGCTGTTTTTT. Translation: CSARLAEGTGELFF.

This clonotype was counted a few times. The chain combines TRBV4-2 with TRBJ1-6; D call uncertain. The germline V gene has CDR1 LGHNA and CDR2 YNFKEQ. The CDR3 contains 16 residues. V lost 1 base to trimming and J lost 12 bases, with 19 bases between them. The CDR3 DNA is TGTGCCAGCAGCCAAGTATGGGAAACCACTTTATTACCCCTCCACTTT. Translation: CASSQVWETTLLPLHF.

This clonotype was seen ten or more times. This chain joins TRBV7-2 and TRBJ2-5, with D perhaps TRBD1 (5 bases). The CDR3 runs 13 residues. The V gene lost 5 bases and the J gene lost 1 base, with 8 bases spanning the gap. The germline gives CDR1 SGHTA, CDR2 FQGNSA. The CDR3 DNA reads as TGTGCCAGCAGCCCAAGGGGCCAAGAGACCCAGTACTTC. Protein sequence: CASSPRGQETQYF.

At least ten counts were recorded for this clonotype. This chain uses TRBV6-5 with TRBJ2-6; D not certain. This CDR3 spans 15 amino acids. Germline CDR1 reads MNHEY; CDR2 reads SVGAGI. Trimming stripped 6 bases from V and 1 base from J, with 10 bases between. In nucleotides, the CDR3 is TGTGCCAGCAGCGAAGGAGAATCTGGGGCCAACGTCCTGACTTTC. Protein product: CASSEGESGANVLTF.

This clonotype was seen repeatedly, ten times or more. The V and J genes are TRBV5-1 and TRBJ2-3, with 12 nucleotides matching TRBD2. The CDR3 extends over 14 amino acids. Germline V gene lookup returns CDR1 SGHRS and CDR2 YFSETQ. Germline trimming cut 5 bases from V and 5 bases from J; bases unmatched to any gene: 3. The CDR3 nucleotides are TGCGCCAGCAGTCTAGCGGGGGGGCGAGATACGCAGTATTTT. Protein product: CASSLAGGRDTQYF.

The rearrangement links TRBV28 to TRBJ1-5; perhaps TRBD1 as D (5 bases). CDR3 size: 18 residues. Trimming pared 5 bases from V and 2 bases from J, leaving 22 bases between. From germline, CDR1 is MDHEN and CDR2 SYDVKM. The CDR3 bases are TGTGCCAGCAGTCCCCCATTCGGAGGGGCCAAGGGCAATCAGCCCCAGCATTTT. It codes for CASSPPFGGAKGNQPQHF.

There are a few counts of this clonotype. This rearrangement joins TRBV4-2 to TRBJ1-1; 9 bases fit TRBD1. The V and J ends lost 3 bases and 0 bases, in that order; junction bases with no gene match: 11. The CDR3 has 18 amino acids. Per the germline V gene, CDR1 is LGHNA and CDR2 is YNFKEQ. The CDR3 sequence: CASSQDLGQGRVNTEAFF. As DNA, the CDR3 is TGTGCCAGCAGCCAGGACCTAGGACAGGGGAGAGTGAACACTGAAGCTTTCTTT.

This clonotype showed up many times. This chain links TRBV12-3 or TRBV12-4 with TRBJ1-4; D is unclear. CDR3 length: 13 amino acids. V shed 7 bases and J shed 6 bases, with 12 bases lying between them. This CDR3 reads CASMRREDEKLFF. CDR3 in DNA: TGTGCCAGCATGAGGCGGGAGGATGAAAAACTGTTTTTT.

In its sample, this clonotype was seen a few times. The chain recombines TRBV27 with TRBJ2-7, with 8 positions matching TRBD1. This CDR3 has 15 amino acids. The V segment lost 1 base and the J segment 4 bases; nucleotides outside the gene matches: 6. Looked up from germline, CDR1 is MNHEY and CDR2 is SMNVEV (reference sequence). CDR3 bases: TGTGCCAGCAGTTTATGGACAGGGCCGGGGTACGAGCAGTACTTC. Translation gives CASSLWTGPGYEQYF.

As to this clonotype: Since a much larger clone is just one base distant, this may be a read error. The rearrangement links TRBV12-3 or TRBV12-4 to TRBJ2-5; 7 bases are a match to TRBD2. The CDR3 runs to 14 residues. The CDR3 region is CASTLSGYHETQYF. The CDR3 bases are TGTGCCAGCACTCTTAGCGGGTACCATGAGACCCAGTACTTC.

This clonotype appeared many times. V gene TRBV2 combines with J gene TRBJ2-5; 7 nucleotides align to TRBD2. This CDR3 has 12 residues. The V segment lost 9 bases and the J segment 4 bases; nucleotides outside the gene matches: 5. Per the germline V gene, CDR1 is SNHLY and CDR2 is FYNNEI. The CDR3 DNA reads TGTGCCAGTGGACTAGTGGTAGAGACCCAGTACTTC. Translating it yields CASGLVVETQYF.